This T cell receptor beta chain came from a study of CD8 T cells in Susac syndrome. The CDR3 runs to 13 residues. J lost 11 bases, V lost 2 bases, and 4 bases had no gene match. In germline, CDR1 is SGHTA, CDR2 FQGTGA. Negative magnetic isolation gave CD8+ and CD4+ cells; FACS enriched CD8+ TEMRA. Random hexamers primed reverse transcription of 0.5 to 1 ug RNA. TCRdb re-called the immunoSEQ multiplex PCR reads with MiXCR, one entry per CDR3 protein. The table shows 150,000 to 200,000 distinct CDR3 sequences, with under 95% occurring only once. What was sequenced was CD4+ T cells from PBMCs. This TCR derives from a human donor in good health. The chain joins TRBV7-3 to TRBJ2-4; TRBD1 aligns across 9 bases. The CDR3 region is CASSLGQGSLQYF. The CDR3, as DNA: TGTGCCAGCAGCTTAGGACAGGGGAGTCTTCAGTACTTC.